The 27 T cell receptor beta chains below come from one sample, sequenced in a study of cytomegalovirus exposure and HLA in healthy donors listed by TCRdb under 2017. Libraries were built with the immunoSEQ multiplex PCR assay. For the multiplex PCR, a mixture combining 60 forward primers for TCR Vbeta segments and 13 reverse primers for TCR Jbeta segments was used. In TCRdb, the immuneACCESS table is reduced to in-frame sequences with V and J assigned. These tables do not hold every clone; where another copy was compared, an unresolved V gene accounts for under half, and the others remain unexplained. A total of 95,000 to 110,000 clones appear in this sample, over 60% of them only once. Together, the top ten hold 5.8% of the sample. Material: PBMCs. The origin of the receptors is a man in his sixties in good health and CMV-seropositive.

This clone was seen once. This rearrangement joins TRBV7-9 to TRBJ2-1; D is undetermined. Germline V lookup: CDR1 SEHNR, CDR2 FQNEAQ (reference sequence). V lost 3 bases and J lost 9, with 15 bases in between. The CDR3 length is 14 residues. CDR3 in amino acids: CASSFGSELGEQFF. The CDR3 DNA is TGTGCCAGCAGCTTTGGTTCCGAGCTAGGTGAGCAGTTCTTC.

Only one count was recorded for this clone. The chain recombines TRBV7-2 with TRBJ1-1; D is possibly TRBD1 (5 bases). The CDR3 totals 15 residues. V dropped 1 base and J dropped 4 bases, with 13 bases sitting between them. Germline loops: CDR1 SGHTA, CDR2 FQGNSA. The CDR3 sequence is CASSLGGGIRTEAFF. CDR3 in DNA: TGTGCCAGCAGCTTAGGGGGCGGCATCCGCACTGAAGCTTTCTTT.

The genes are TRBV7-7 and TRBJ2-1; possible D gene TRBD1, 6 bases. There are 13 residues in the CDR3. CDR1 is SSHAT and CDR2 is FNYEAQ in the germline V gene (reference sequence). V lost 5 bases and J lost 3, with 8 bases in between. CDR3 DNA sequence: TGTGCCAGCAGCAAGGACAGCTACAATGAGCAGTTCTTC. This sequence encodes CASSKDSYNEQFF.

V usage is TRBV27 and J usage is TRBJ2-3; D perhaps matches TRBD2 (6 bases). The CDR3 sequence is 14 residues long. V was shortened by 2 bases and J by 3 bases, with 9 bases between the two germline ends. Germline CDR1 is MNHEY and CDR2 is SMNVEV (reference sequence). The CDR3 sequence is CASSLLSGTDTQYF. The CDR3 nucleotides read TGTGCCAGCAGTTTACTGAGCGGGACAGATACGCAGTATTTT.

The rearrangement links TRBV5-1 to TRBJ1-1, with D possibly TRBD1 on 5 matching bases. V was pared by 4 bases and J by 2 bases, with 18 bases between. The germline V gene has CDR1 SGHRS and CDR2 YFSETQ. The CDR3 runs 16 residues. This CDR3 reads CASSPGEGSSNTEAFF. The CDR3 bases are TGCGCCAGCAGCCCGGGGGAGGGATCGTCAAACACTGAAGCTTTCTTT.

The V call is TRBV7-6, the J call TRBJ2-7, with unresolved D. Trimming left V 0 bases short and J 3 bases short, with 6 bases between. The CDR3 has 13 residues. Looked up from germline, CDR1 is SGHVS and CDR2 is FNYEAQ. Here the CDR3 reads CASSLAARYEQYF. CDR3 sequence (DNA): TGTGCCAGCAGCTTAGCAGCCCGCTACGAGCAGTACTTC.

This clone appeared a single time. This chain connects TRBV15 to TRBJ2-7; 7 nucleotides match TRBD1. Trimming at V came to 9 bases and at J to 2 bases, leaving 7 bases not matched to a gene. Germline V gene lookup returns CDR1 LNHNV and CDR2 YYDKDF (reference sequence). The CDR3 runs 13 residues. CDR3 protein: CATGTDGTYEQYF. The CDR3 DNA is TGTGCCACGGGGACAGACGGTACCTACGAGCAGTACTTC. Looking up the rest from reference TRBV15 and TRBJ2-7 gives the full variable domain: DAMVIQNPRYQVTQFGKPVTLSCSQTLNHNVMYWYQQKSSQAPKLLFHYYDKDFNNEADTPDNFQSRRPNTSFCFLDIRSPGLGDTAMYLCATGTDGTYEQYFGPGTRLTVT.

The J gene is TRBJ2-5, the V gene TRBV5-6; D is unclear. V was pared by 2 bases and J by 1 base, with 3 bases between. The CDR3 loop spans 12 amino acids. Germline CDR1 and CDR2: SGHDT and YYEEEE. CDR3 residues: CASSFGQETQYF. CDR3 bases: TGTGCCAGCAGCTTCGGCCAAGAGACCCAGTACTTC.

Only a few counts were recorded for this clone. V is TRBV6-6 and J is TRBJ1-3; tentatively, D is TRBD1 (6 bases). V gave up 10 bases and J gave up 2 bases, with 18 bases separating them. The CDR3 loop spans 15 amino acids. Germline V gene sequence: CDR1 MNHNY, CDR2 SVGAGI (reference sequence). The CDR3 DNA follows: TGTGCCACGCAAAAAAATGGACAGCCTGGAAACACCATATATTTT. Its translation: CATQKNGQPGNTIYF.

The chain uses TRBV5-6 and TRBJ2-3, with 8 bases identical to TRBD2. The CDR3 totals 16 residues. The germline V gene has CDR1 SGHDT and CDR2 YYEEEE. V shed 0 bases, J shed 2 bases, and the junction held 5 bases outside the gene matches. The DNA for the CDR3 is TGTGCCAGCAGCTTGGATTCGCGGGGGGTCACAGATACGCAGTATTTT. This sequence encodes CASSLDSRGVTDTQYF.

The chain carries TRBV10-3 and TRBJ1-4; D is perhaps TRBD1 (6 bases). The ends were cut back, 6 bases at V and 8 bases at J, with 13 bases in the middle. Germline V gives CDR1 ENHRY, CDR2 SYGVKD. There are 13 residues in the CDR3. The chain's CDR3 is CAIRERGGEKLFF. CDR3 nucleotides: TGTGCCATCAGAGAGAGGGGGGGAGAAAAACTGTTTTTT.

This clone has just a few counts. The rearrangement joins TRBV5-4 to TRBJ1-1; TRBD1 matches at 8 bases. Per the germline V gene, CDR1 is SGHNT and CDR2 is YYREEE (reference sequence). The V segment lost 4 bases and the J segment 10 bases; nucleotides outside the gene matches: 9. This CDR3 is 13 amino acids long. The CDR3 nucleotides read TGTGCCAGCAGCCTCAGGGGGCTCAGGGGAGCTTTCTTT. Translating gives CASSLRGLRGAFF.

The chain carries TRBV6-5 and TRBJ2-1, with TRBD2 as a possible D gene (6 bases). CDR1 is MNHEY and CDR2 is SVGAGI in the germline V gene. The CDR3 sequence is 15 residues long. V lost 2 bases, J lost 4 bases, and 12 bases lay in between. The CDR3 DNA reads as TGTGCCAGCAGTTACCGGGCTAGCGAATACAATGAGCAGTTCTTC. It is translated as CASSYRASEYNEQFF.

This chain links TRBV25-1 with TRBJ2-5; 8 positions match TRBD1. The germline V gene has CDR1 MGHDK and CDR2 SYGVNS. This CDR3 has 14 residues. Written as DNA, the CDR3 is TGTGCGAGTCTCCGGTCAGGGGGCTGGGAGACCCAGTACTTC. It yields the protein CASLRSGGWETQYF.

The J gene is TRBJ2-3, the V gene TRBV7-9, with 11 bases aligning to TRBD2. The CDR3 contains 17 residues. The germline V gene has CDR1 SEHNR and CDR2 FQNEAQ (reference sequence). V shed 4 bases and J 1 base; nucleotides not matched to a gene: 7. Here the CDR3 reads CASSSRTSGRRTDTQYF. The CDR3 region has the DNA TGTGCCAGCAGCTCCAGGACTAGCGGGCGGCGCACAGATACGCAGTATTTT.

This chain links TRBV6-5 with TRBJ1-2; TRBD1 matches at 9 bases. The germline V gene encodes CDR1 MNHEY and CDR2 SVGAGI. Losses at the gene ends were 6 bases for V and 4 bases for J; bases not matched to a gene: 6. This CDR3 contains 14 residues. The CDR3 sequence is CASRAGQGTYGYTF. The CDR3 coding sequence is TGTGCCAGCAGAGCCGGACAGGGGACCTATGGCTACACCTTC.

The chain recombines TRBV5-5 with TRBJ1-2, with D possibly matching TRBD1 (5 bases). Germline V gene lookup returns CDR1 SGHKS and CDR2 YYEKEE (reference sequence). Trimming cost V 2 bases and J 7 bases, with 15 bases left between them. This CDR3 contains 14 residues. Here the CDR3 DNA reads TGTGCCAGCAGCTTTAGTTGGGGGGATCGTGGCTACACCTTC. Translating gives CASSFSWGDRGYTF.

The chain's CDR3 is CASSQGQALSDTQYF. CDR3 bases: TGTGCCAGCAGCCAAGGACAGGCTCTCTCAGATACGCAGTATTTT. This chain links TRBV14 with TRBJ2-3; perhaps TRBD1 as D (6 bases). The CDR3 has 15 residues. V was clipped by 1 base and J by 4 bases, with 12 bases between them. The V gene's germline CDR1 is SGHDN and CDR2 FVKESK.

This chain joins TRBV6-1 and TRBJ2-7; D perhaps matches TRBD1 (5 bases). This CDR3 contains 13 residues. Trimming stripped 5 bases from V and 2 bases from J, with 10 bases between. Germline lookup yields CDR1 MNHNS and CDR2 SASEGT. CDR3 coding DNA: TGTGCCAGCAGTACCACAGGCGCCTACGAGCAGTACTTC. Translated: CASSTTGAYEQYF.

The chain combines TRBV5-1 with TRBJ2-1; D possibly corresponds to TRBD2 (6 bases). Germline V gene data show CDR1 as SGHRS and CDR2 as YFSETQ. The CDR3 consists of 16 residues. The V end was cut by 4 bases, the J end by 1 base, with 15 bases between. The CDR3: CASSIIAGTSYNEQFF. In DNA, the CDR3 is TGCGCCAGCAGCATTATCGCCGGGACTTCCTACAATGAGCAGTTCTTC.

The J gene is TRBJ1-5, the V gene TRBV4-1, with D unresolved. The CDR3 covers 15 residues. Trimming shortened V by 0 bases and J by 3 bases, and 9 bases separated the two germline ends. Germline V gene data show CDR1 as MGHRA and CDR2 as YSYEKL. This CDR3 is CASSQDRRTNQPQHF. CDR3 bases: TGCGCCAGCAGCCAAGATCGTAGAACCAATCAGCCCCAGCATTTT.

This clone came up once. This sequence joins TRBV7-9 and TRBJ2-7; D is ambiguous. CDR3 length: 13 amino acids. Trimming cost V 7 bases and J 1 base, with 11 bases left between them. The V gene's germline CDR1 is SEHNR and CDR2 FQNEAQ (reference sequence). The chain's CDR3 is CASTLAGSYEQYF. DNA for the CDR3: TGTGCCAGCACCCTGGCAGGTTCCTACGAGCAGTACTTC.

The CDR3 DNA follows: TGTGCCTGGAGTCCCATCGGAGGCTCTGGAAACACCATATATTTT. Translating it yields CAWSPIGGSGNTIYF. The rearrangement joins TRBV30 to TRBJ1-3; D is uncertain. Trimming took 2 bases from V and 0 from J, leaving 11 bases between them. CDR3 length: 15 residues. In germline, CDR1 is GTSNPN, CDR2 SVGIG (reference sequence).

V and J are TRBV19 and TRBJ2-1; 14 nucleotides line up with TRBD2. The CDR3 runs to 15 residues. The J segment lost 9 bases and the V segment lost 7 bases, leaving 8 bases of the junction unmatched. Germline V lookup: CDR1 LNHDA, CDR2 SQIVND (reference sequence). CDR3: CASIGLAGGLGEQFF. For the CDR3, the DNA is TGTGCCAGTATTGGACTAGCGGGGGGACTGGGTGAGCAGTTCTTC.

With respect to this clone: Different DNA sequences within this sample yield the same CDR3. The chain combines TRBV5-1 with TRBJ1-4, with 7 bases identical to TRBD1. V gave up 0 bases and J gave up 7 bases; unmatched junction bases: 3. The germline CDR1 and CDR2 sequences are SGHRS and YFSETQ. This CDR3 has 14 residues. Here the CDR3 DNA reads TGCGCCAGCAGCTTGGGGCAGGGGGGTGAAAAACTGTTTTTT. Amino acid sequence: CASSLGQGGEKLFF.

There are a few counts of this clone. This chain links TRBV6-1 with TRBJ1-6; no reliable D call. The CDR3 totals 10 residues. V lost 2 bases to trimming and J lost 13 bases, with 3 bases between them. The V gene's germline CDR1 is MNHNS and CDR2 SASEGT. CDR3 nucleotides: TGTGCCAGCAGTGAACTCCCCCTCCACTTT. Protein sequence: CASSELPLHF.

The rearrangement uses TRBV19 and TRBJ2-2, with D perhaps matching TRBD2 (7 bases). Per the germline V gene, CDR1 is LNHDA and CDR2 is SQIVND (reference sequence). This CDR3 is 17 amino acids long. Trimming took 0 bases from V and 5 from J, leaving 16 bases between them. CDR3 protein: CASSIDPGGGGTGELFF. The CDR3 DNA reads TGTGCCAGTAGTATAGATCCGGGGGGCGGAGGAACCGGGGAGCTGTTTTTT.